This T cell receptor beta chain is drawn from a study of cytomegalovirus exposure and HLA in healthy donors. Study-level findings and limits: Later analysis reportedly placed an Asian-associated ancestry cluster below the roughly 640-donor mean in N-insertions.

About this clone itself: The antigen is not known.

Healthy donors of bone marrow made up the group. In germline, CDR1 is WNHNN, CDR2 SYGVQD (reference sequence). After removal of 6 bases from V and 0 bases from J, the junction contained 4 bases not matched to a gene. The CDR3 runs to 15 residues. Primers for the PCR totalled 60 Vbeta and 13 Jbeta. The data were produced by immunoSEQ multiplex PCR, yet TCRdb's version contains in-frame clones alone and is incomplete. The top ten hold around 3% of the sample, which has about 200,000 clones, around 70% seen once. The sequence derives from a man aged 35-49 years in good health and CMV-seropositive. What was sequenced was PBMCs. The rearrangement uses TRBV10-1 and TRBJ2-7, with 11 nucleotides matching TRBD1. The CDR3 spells CASRAGTGGSYEQYF. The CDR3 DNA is TGCGCCAGCAGAGCCGGGACAGGGGGCTCCTACGAGCAGTACTTC.